The entry below gives a single T cell receptor beta chain sequence along with its context. Treatment: 15 to 20 received Ad26.COV2.S at low or high dose, single or two shots; about 5 received placebo; per-sample allocation not given. After the first vaccine or placebo injection, samples were drawn on day 63. The sample comes from a study of Ad26.COV2.S vaccination and SARS-CoV-2 variants. Sequencing used immunoSEQ multiplex PCR; TCRdb keeps in-frame clones, though not all of them. The data show approximately 460,000 clones, about nine tenths seen once. The CDR3 runs 14 residues. CDR1 and CDR2 from the germline V gene are MNHNY and SVGAGI (reference sequence). The ends lost 6 bases at V and 3 bases at J; junction bases unmatched: 7.

The sample here was peripheral blood, taken in a trial of Ad26.COV2.S vaccine versus placebo. The rearrangement links TRBV6-6 to TRBJ2-5; 7 bases align to TRBD2. This TCR derives from a person aged 18 to 65 who received the Ad26.COV2.S COVID-19 vaccine or a placebo. CDR3 protein: CASRLGTTEETQYF. CDR3 nucleotide sequence: TGTGCCAGCAGGCTTGGGACTACTGAAGAGACCCAGTACTTC.